This T cell receptor (beta chain) was retrieved from a study of shared clonotypes between healthy human individuals. The run depth of the assay was deep. Generated by immunoSEQ multiplex PCR, the TCRdb table keeps only in-frame clones and is missing some. The table has over 700,000 clones, just under 75% seen once. The CDR3 is made up of 15 amino acids. The germline V gene encodes CDR1 SEHNR and CDR2 FQNEAQ (reference sequence). Deletions cut 5 bases from V and 4 bases from J, with 14 bases between. General study points: Naive CD4 clonotypes overlapped across a handful of donors at around 4.8%. Memory subsets generally showed smaller estimated richness than naive subsets did. The genetic and exposure-history diversity represented was limited by few donors.

In regard to this clone: Antigen: not known.

The V gene is TRBV7-9, the J gene TRBJ1-4; D not resolved. The specimen was memory CD4+ T cells sorted from blood. Subset described: CD45RA-negative fraction. The TCR comes from a woman in her thirties in good health. The CDR3 protein is CASSGSVGINEKLFF. DNA of the CDR3: TGTGCCAGCAGCGGGTCAGTGGGCATTAATGAAAAACTGTTTTTT.